This paragraph reports one T cell receptor beta chain. TCRdb called the RT-PCR reads again in MiXCR, with one record for every CDR3 protein. Among approximately 700,000 distinct CDR3 sequences listed, around 13% were seen once. CDR1 LGHNA and CDR2 YNFKEQ come from the germline V gene. Trimming removed 1 base at V and 14 bases at J, with 11 bases between. The CDR3 is 11 residues long. The source of the sample is a study of response to subunit inactivated influenza vaccine. The genes are TRBV4-2 and TRBJ1-2; D gene uncertain. This sample comprised PBMCs from blood, obtained less than 15 days before vaccination. The source is a man aged 45-65 years who received an inactivated influenza vaccine. CDR3 residues: CASSQGQALTF. CDR3 sequence (DNA): TGTGCCAGCAGCCAAGGCCAGGCTCTAACCTTC.